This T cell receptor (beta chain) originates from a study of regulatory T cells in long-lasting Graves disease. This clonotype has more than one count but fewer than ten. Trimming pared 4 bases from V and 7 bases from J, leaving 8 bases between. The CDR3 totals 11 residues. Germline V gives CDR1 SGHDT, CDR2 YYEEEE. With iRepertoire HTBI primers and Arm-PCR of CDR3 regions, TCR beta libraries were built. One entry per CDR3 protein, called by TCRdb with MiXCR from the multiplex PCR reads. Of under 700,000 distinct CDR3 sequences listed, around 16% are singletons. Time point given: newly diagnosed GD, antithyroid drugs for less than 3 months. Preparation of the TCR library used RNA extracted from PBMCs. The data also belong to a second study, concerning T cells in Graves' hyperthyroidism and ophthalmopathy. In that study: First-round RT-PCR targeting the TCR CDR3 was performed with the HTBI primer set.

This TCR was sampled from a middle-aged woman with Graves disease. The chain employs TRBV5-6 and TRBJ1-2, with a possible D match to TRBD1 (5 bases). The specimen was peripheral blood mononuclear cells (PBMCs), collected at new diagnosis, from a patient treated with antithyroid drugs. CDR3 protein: CASSGDSGYTF. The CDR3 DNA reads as TGTGCCAGCAGCGGAGACAGTGGCTACACCTTC. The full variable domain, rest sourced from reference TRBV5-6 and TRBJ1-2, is DAGVTQSPTHLIKTRGQQVTLRCSPKSGHDTVSWYQQALGQGPQFIFQYYEEEERQRGNFPDRFSGHQFPNYSSELNVNALLLGDSALYLCASSGDSGYTFGSGTRLTVV.